These 23 T cell receptor beta chains were sequenced from one sample in a study of CD4 T cells in relation to SARS-CoV-2 and coronaviruses. Their cognate antigens are unknown. The protocol was immunoSEQ multiplex PCR, while the TCRdb copy is restricted to in-frame clones and leaves out a portion. This table has about 35,000 clones, around three quarters appearing once. Sequencing was done on a sample of memory CD4+ T cells from PBMCs, cultured in vitro. These receptors were collected from an adult with COVID-19.

This clone was picked up a small number of times. This chain joins TRBV19 and TRBJ2-5; D is unclear. The CDR3 has 15 amino acids. Germline V gene data show CDR1 as LNHDA and CDR2 as SQIVND (reference sequence). Trimming removed 3 bases from V and 2 bases from J, with 13 bases in between. CDR3 DNA: TGTGCCAGTAGTATTGGCGCGGCACATCAAGAGACCCAGTACTTC. Its protein is CASSIGAAHQETQYF. Full variable domain (remainder filled in from reference TRBV19 and TRBJ2-5): DGGITQSPKYLFRKEGQNVTLSCEQNLNHDAMYWYRQDPGQGLRLIYYSQIVNDFQKGDIAEGYSVSREKKESFPLTVTSAQKNPTAFYLCASSIGAAHQETQYFGPGTRLLVL.

The rearrangement joins TRBV18 to TRBJ1-6, with D perhaps matching TRBD1 (6 bases). There are 13 residues in the CDR3. The V gene lost 3 bases and the J gene lost 11 bases, with 11 bases spanning the gap. CDR1 and CDR2 (germline): KGHSH, LQKENI. CDR3 amino acids: CASSPTGDTPLHF. The CDR3 bases are TGTGCCAGCTCACCGACAGGAGATACACCCCTCCACTTT. Complete variable domain (other parts from reference TRBV18 and TRBJ1-6): NAGVMQNPRHLVRRRGQEARLRCSPMKGHSHVYWYRQLPEEGLKFMVYLQKENIIDESGMPKERFSAEFPKEGPSILRIQQVVRGDSAAYFCASSPTGDTPLHFGNGTRLTVT.

The V call is TRBV6-2 or TRBV6-3, the J call TRBJ1-1; no definite D call. The CDR3 sequence is 13 residues long. The germline V gene encodes CDR1 MNHEY and CDR2 SVGEGT. The ends were cut back, 4 bases at V and 4 bases at J, with 10 bases in the middle. The DNA of the CDR3 is TGTGCCAGCAGTTTCAGCGCGGTCACTGAAGCTTTCTTT. Translation: CASSFSAVTEAFF.

The V gene is TRBV19, the J gene TRBJ2-3, with D perhaps matching TRBD2 (6 bases). CDR3 size: 16 residues. Per germline, CDR1 LNHDA and CDR2 SQIVND (reference sequence). Trimming stripped 4 bases from V and 3 bases from J, with 17 bases between. CDR3 coding DNA: TGTGCCAGTAGTACCCAAGGGAGAGGAGGGACAGATACGCAGTATTTT. Translated, it gives CASSTQGRGGTDTQYF.

The chain carries TRBV12-3 or TRBV12-4 and TRBJ1-4, with TRBD1 as a possible D gene (6 bases). This CDR3 region has 13 residues. Trimming removed 6 bases at V and 7 bases at J, with 12 bases between. The CDR3 sequence is CASSLRQAEKLFF. The DNA of the CDR3 is TGTGCCAGCAGCCTTAGACAGGCTGAAAAACTGTTTTTT.

This clone was observed a few times. This sequence joins TRBV28 and TRBJ1-3; D call uncertain. Germline-derived CDR1 and CDR2 are MDHEN and SYDVKM. The CDR3 length is 14 residues. V lost 4 bases and J 0 bases, leaving 7 bases between the germline ends. CDR3 sequence: CASSSPSSGNTIYF. CDR3 sequence (DNA): TGTGCCAGCAGTTCCCCGAGCTCTGGAAACACCATATATTTT.

This chain uses TRBV30 with TRBJ2-1; D unclear. CDR1 is GTSNPN and CDR2 is SVGIG in the germline V gene (reference sequence). The CDR3 sequence is 11 residues long. V was cut by 7 bases and J by 9 bases, with 13 bases left in between. The CDR3 bases are TGTGCCTACCCGGCAGTGGGTGAGCAGTTCTTC. As protein: CAYPAVGEQFF. Based on the CDR3 plus reference TRBV30 and TRBJ2-1, the full variable domain is SQTIHQWPATLVQPVGSPLSLECTVEGTSNPNLYWYRQAAGRGLQLLFYSVGIGQISSEVPQNLSASRPQDRQFILSSKKLLLSDSGFYLCAYPAVGEQFFGPGTRLTVL.

This clone was found a few times. The J gene is TRBJ1-4, the V gene TRBV7-8; weak D call: TRBD1 (5 bases). Trimming took off 5 bases at V and 5 bases at J, with 12 bases between the two ends. CDR3 length: 14 amino acids. Germline V gene lookup returns CDR1 SGHVS and CDR2 FQNEAQ. The CDR3 region is CASSRGTVNEKLFF. DNA of the CDR3: TGTGCCAGCAGCCGGGGGACGGTGAATGAAAAACTGTTTTTT.

This chain uses TRBV5-1 with TRBJ2-1, with 7 bases lining up with TRBD2. After removal of 4 bases from V and 1 base from J, the junction contained 8 bases not matched to a gene. This CDR3 contains 16 residues. Looked up from germline, CDR1 is SGHRS and CDR2 is YFSETQ. CDR3 DNA: TGCGCCAGCAGCCCGAACGGACTAGGGTCCTACAATGAGCAGTTCTTC. Translation: CASSPNGLGSYNEQFF.

This rearrangement joins TRBV6-7 to TRBJ1-4, with D perhaps TRBD1 (5 bases). TRBV6-7 is identified as an open reading frame with a role that is uncertain. The CDR3 length is 16 residues. Trimming stripped 5 bases from V and 3 bases from J, with 16 bases between. The CDR3 region has the DNA TGTGCCAGCAGTGGGGCAGTAGCAATTTCTAATGAAAAACTGTTTTTT. This gives the protein CASSGAVAISNEKLFF.

The V call is TRBV25-1, the J call TRBJ2-1; 8 bases match TRBD2. V shed 2 bases and J 6 bases; nucleotides not matched to a gene: 12. This CDR3 region has 17 residues. Germline V gives CDR1 MGHDK, CDR2 SYGVNS. The CDR3 coding sequence is TGTGCCAGCAGTGAAGGAGGGAGCGGGAGAATGTTCAATGAGCAGTTCTTC. It codes for CASSEGGSGRMFNEQFF. The full variable domain, with the rest looked up from reference TRBV25-1 and TRBJ2-1, is EADIYQTPRYLVIGTGKKITLECSQTMGHDKMYWYQQDPGMELHLIHYSYGVNSTEKGDLSSESTVSRIRTEHFPLTLESARPSHTSQYLCASSEGGSGRMFNEQFFGPGTRLTVL.

This CDR3 is CASSFMGTGELFF. CDR3 in DNA: TGCGCCAGCAGCTTCATGGGGACCGGGGAGCTGTTTTTT. This chain connects TRBV5-1 to TRBJ2-2; D is undetermined. The CDR3 loop spans 13 amino acids. Trimming removed 2 bases from V and 5 bases from J, with 7 bases in between. The germline CDR1 and CDR2 sequences are SGHRS and YFSETQ.

This clone has a handful of counts. The chain carries TRBV5-1 and TRBJ2-5; TRBD1 agrees at 12 bases. Trimming cost V 4 bases and J 0 bases; bases outside gene matches: 4. The CDR3 runs to 16 residues. Per germline, CDR1 SGHRS and CDR2 YFSETQ. CDR3 residues: CASSGGTGGYQETQYF. The CDR3 DNA follows: TGCGCCAGCAGCGGGGGGACAGGGGGCTACCAAGAGACCCAGTACTTC.

The chain uses TRBV6-5 and TRBJ1-5; TRBD1 agrees at 7 bases. There are 14 residues in the CDR3. CDR1 is MNHEY and CDR2 is SVGAGI in the germline V gene. V shed 5 bases and J 5 bases; nucleotides not matched to a gene: 6. Here the CDR3 DNA reads TGTGCCAGCAGTAGGCAGGGGGGGGATCAGCCCCAGCATTTT. It codes for CASSRQGGDQPQHF.

This clone was seen a single time. The chain combines TRBV5-6 with TRBJ1-1; no definite D call. Trimming took 0 bases from V and 3 from J, leaving 12 bases between them. CDR1 and CDR2 (germline): SGHDT, YYEEEE. The CDR3 has 15 amino acids. The CDR3 DNA reads as TGTGCCAGCAGCTTGGGGACTCCCGTGGACACTGAAGCTTTCTTT. Translated: CASSLGTPVDTEAFF.

The CDR3 sequence is CAISESKGSGFSYEQYF. CDR3 coding DNA: TGTGCCATCAGTGAGTCGAAAGGGTCGGGGTTCTCCTACGAGCAGTACTTC. The V gene is TRBV10-3, the J gene TRBJ2-7; D possibly corresponds to TRBD2 (5 bases). Trimming cost V 0 bases and J 0 bases, with 15 bases left between them. The CDR3 has 17 amino acids. CDR1 is ENHRY and CDR2 is SYGVKD in the germline V gene.

This clone was seen more than once but under ten times. This sequence joins TRBV7-3 and TRBJ2-2; no clear D. V gave up 5 bases and J gave up 6 bases, with 19 bases separating them. The CDR3 has 16 amino acids. The germline V gene has CDR1 SGHTA and CDR2 FQGTGA. The chain's CDR3 is CASSPRSNTLSGELFF. In nucleotides, the CDR3 is TGTGCCAGCAGCCCCCGGTCCAATACTTTGTCCGGGGAGCTGTTTTTT.

The chain has TRBV28 and TRBJ2-5; D is possibly TRBD1 or TRBD2 (6 bases each). The CDR3 length is 13 residues. Trimming removed 6 bases from V and 5 bases from J, with 13 bases in between. Germline V lookup: CDR1 MDHEN, CDR2 SYDVKM. Here the CDR3 reads CASRIGGRETQYF. Written as DNA, the CDR3 is TGTGCCAGCAGGATCGGGGGCCGGGAGACCCAGTACTTC.

This clone was seen just once. The chain is built from TRBV4-1 and TRBJ2-3, with 8 bases that match TRBD2. V lost 4 bases and J lost 2; bases outside the gene matches: 8. Germline assignment: CDR1 MGHRA and CDR2 YSYEKL. CDR3 size: 16 residues. The CDR3 DNA follows: TGCGCCAGCAGCCCAAGGGTAGCGGGGACCACAGATACGCAGTATTTT. Translation gives CASSPRVAGTTDTQYF.

The chain couples TRBV5-4 to TRBJ1-2; D is ambiguous. CDR3 length: 14 amino acids. CDR1 is SGHNT, CDR2 YYREEE, per germline (reference sequence). V was shortened by 0 bases and J by 0 bases, with 6 bases between the two germline ends. CDR3 sequence (DNA): TGTGCCAGCAGCTTGGACAACCCTAACTATGGCTACACCTTC. Translation: CASSLDNPNYGYTF.

CDR3: CASSPGFNQPQHF. CDR3 sequence (DNA): TGTGCCAGCTCACCAGGGTTTAATCAGCCCCAGCATTTT. The J gene is TRBJ1-5, the V gene TRBV18; D is unclear. The CDR3 has 13 residues. With 2 bases removed from V and 4 bases from J, the gap between germline ends came to 6 bases. CDR1 and CDR2 (germline): KGHSH, LQKENI.

This chain connects TRBV4-2 to TRBJ2-6, with D perhaps given as TRBD1 or TRBD2 (7 bases each). The CDR3 extends over 19 amino acids. Per the germline V gene, CDR1 is LGHNA and CDR2 is YNFKEQ. Trimming cost V 1 base and J 0 bases, with 16 bases left between them. The CDR3 reads CASSQGGGQPNSGANVLTF. Written as DNA, the CDR3 is TGTGCCAGCAGCCAAGGGGGGGGACAGCCAAACTCTGGGGCCAACGTCCTGACTTTC.

V gene TRBV4-3 combines with J gene TRBJ2-1, with D possibly TRBD2 on 6 matching bases. Trimming took 0 bases from V and 4 from J, leaving 13 bases between them. The CDR3 covers 16 residues. Germline CDR1 is LGHNA and CDR2 is YSLEER. CDR3 residues: CASSQDLAEPYNEQFF. The CDR3 DNA reads as TGCGCCAGCAGCCAAGATTTAGCGGAACCTTACAATGAGCAGTTCTTC.